Presented here are 23 T cell receptor beta chains from one specimen sequenced in a study of cytomegalovirus exposure and HLA in healthy donors. It was with 60 Vbeta and 13 Jbeta primers that the PCR ran. Profiled with immunoSEQ multiplex PCR; TCRdb holds only in-frame clones, not every one. The sample is made up of about 130,000 clones, and the top ten hold less than 2.5% of it. The sample comprised PBMCs. The receptors stem from an older woman in good health and CMV-seronegative.

The CDR3, as DNA: TGTGCCAGCAGTTTCCAAAGAGGAGAGACCCAGTACTTC. As protein: CASSFQRGETQYF. The chain links TRBV27 to TRBJ2-5; D gene ambiguous. There are 13 residues in the CDR3. The germline V and J ends were trimmed by 3 bases and 4 bases, with 9 bases remaining between them. Germline CDR1 reads MNHEY; CDR2 reads SMNVEV (reference sequence).

The chain uses TRBV29-1 and TRBJ2-3, with D tentatively TRBD2 (6 bases). The CDR3 is made up of 13 amino acids. V lost 5 bases and J lost 4, with 13 bases in between. CDR1 is SQVTM, CDR2 ANQGSEA, per germline. This CDR3 is CSVSRGFADTQYF. The DNA of the CDR3 is TGCAGCGTTTCTCGGGGGTTTGCAGATACGCAGTATTTT.

The chain combines TRBV9 with TRBJ2-1; 8 bases match TRBD2. This CDR3 is 16 amino acids long. The germline V gene has CDR1 SGDLS and CDR2 YYNGEE. The J segment lost 8 bases and the V segment lost 3 bases, leaving 13 bases of the junction unmatched. The CDR3 region has the DNA TGTGCCAGCAGCGGAGCCGCGGGGACTAGGGGGGATGAGCAGTTCTTC. It encodes CASSGAAGTRGDEQFF.

The chain couples TRBV5-1 to TRBJ1-4, with unresolved D. The V and J ends lost 0 bases and 4 bases respectively, with 10 bases between them. Germline CDR1 and CDR2: SGHRS and YFSETQ. The CDR3 runs to 15 residues. CDR3 loop: CASSLDGIINEKLFF. The CDR3 region has the DNA TGCGCCAGCAGCTTGGACGGGATTATTAATGAAAAACTGTTTTTT.

The gene calls are TRBV27 and TRBJ1-3; D may be TRBD1 (6 bases). The germline V gene encodes CDR1 MNHEY and CDR2 SMNVEV (reference sequence). The V and J ends lost 5 bases and 1 base respectively, with 12 bases between them. The CDR3 runs 15 residues. The CDR3 protein is CASSETGRSGNTIYF. The CDR3 nucleotides read TGTGCCAGCAGTGAGACAGGTCGATCTGGAAACACCATATATTTT.

The rearrangement joins TRBV28 to TRBJ1-2; TRBD1 aligns across 8 bases. CDR1 and CDR2 from the germline V gene are MDHEN and SYDVKM. This CDR3 comprises 14 residues. Trimming cost V 5 bases and J 4 bases; bases outside gene matches: 6. The CDR3 bases are TGTGCCAGCAGTCTCAGGGGGCGAGTCTATGGCTACACCTTC. Residues: CASSLRGRVYGYTF.

The rearrangement joins TRBV5-1 to TRBJ1-1, with D perhaps matching TRBD1 (6 bases). CDR3 length: 13 residues. V lost 4 bases to trimming and J lost 4 bases, with 11 bases between them. Germline V gene lookup returns CDR1 SGHRS and CDR2 YFSETQ. CDR3 coding DNA: TGCGCCAGCAGCCAGGGGAAGCTCACTGAAGCTTTCTTT. It encodes CASSQGKLTEAFF.

The V and J genes are TRBV5-1 and TRBJ2-1, with D perhaps matching TRBD2 (5 bases). Germline CDR1 SGHRS, CDR2 YFSETQ. The CDR3 consists of 12 residues. The V gene lost 4 bases and the J gene lost 6 bases, with 8 bases spanning the gap. The CDR3 nucleotides read TGCGCCAGCAGCCCGGGGTTCAATGAGCAGTTCTTC. Translation: CASSPGFNEQFF.

The chain employs TRBV10-1 and TRBJ2-7, with a possible D match to TRBD1 (5 bases). Trimming cost V 0 bases and J 8 bases, with 11 bases left between them. There are 13 residues in the CDR3. Germline V gives CDR1 WNHNN, CDR2 SYGVQD (reference sequence). The CDR3 sequence: CASSESRQGQQYF. The CDR3 DNA reads as TGCGCCAGCAGTGAGTCGAGGCAGGGTCAGCAGTACTTC.

This chain joins TRBV27 and TRBJ2-3; 10 nucleotides align to TRBD2. The germline CDR1 and CDR2 sequences are MNHEY and SMNVEV (reference sequence). This CDR3 region has 18 residues. Germline trimming cut 2 bases from V and 1 base from J; bases unmatched to any gene: 9. CDR3 coding DNA: TGTGCCAGCAGTTTACTAGCGGGAGTGTTGGCGGGCACAGATACGCAGTATTTT. This gives the protein CASSLLAGVLAGTDTQYF.

The genes are TRBV7-9 and TRBJ1-2; D gene ambiguous. V lost 4 bases and J 4 bases, leaving 7 bases between the germline ends. This CDR3 has 12 amino acids. The germline V gene has CDR1 SEHNR and CDR2 FQNEAQ (reference sequence). CDR3 DNA sequence: TGTGCCAGCAGCTCCCTTGTCTATGGCTACACCTTC. Translating gives CASSSLVYGYTF.

J is TRBJ2-3 and V is TRBV18; TRBD1 might be the D (5 bases). CDR1 and CDR2 (germline): KGHSH, LQKENI. CDR3 length: 16 amino acids. The germline V and J ends were trimmed by 3 bases and 1 base, with 14 bases remaining between them. CDR3 region: CASSPQGGFGTDTQYF. In DNA form, the CDR3 reads TGTGCCAGCTCACCGCAGGGCGGATTCGGCACAGATACGCAGTATTTT.

About this clone itself: Distinct nucleotide sequences in the sample also encode this CDR3. This rearrangement joins TRBV7-9 to TRBJ1-2; 9 nucleotides match TRBD1. Germline CDR1 is SEHNR and CDR2 is FQNEAQ (reference sequence). The V segment lost 1 base and the J segment 1 base; nucleotides outside the gene matches: 1. The length of the CDR3 is 15 residues. CDR3: CASSLGGQGNYGYTF. Written as DNA, the CDR3 is TGTGCCAGCAGCTTAGGGGGACAGGGTAACTATGGCTACACCTTC.

The chain is built from TRBV4-1 and TRBJ2-1, with D maybe TRBD2 (7 bases). CDR3 length: 16 amino acids. The V end was cut by 1 base, the J end by 4 bases, with 14 bases between. Germline assignment: CDR1 MGHRA and CDR2 YSYEKL. The CDR3 here is CASSQVKGGAYNEQFF. CDR3 coding DNA: TGCGCCAGCAGCCAAGTTAAGGGGGGGGCGTACAATGAGCAGTTCTTC.

The chain carries TRBV19 and TRBJ1-2, with a possible D match to TRBD1 (5 bases). The CDR3 is 14 amino acids. V was shortened by 2 bases and J by 6 bases, with 13 bases between the two germline ends. Germline CDR1 and CDR2: LNHDA and SQIVND (reference sequence). The CDR3 is CASSIFGGNDGYTF. The CDR3 DNA follows: TGTGCCAGTAGTATATTTGGGGGGAATGATGGCTACACCTTC. The full variable domain, its missing parts supplied by reference TRBV19 and TRBJ1-2, is DGGITQSPKYLFRKEGQNVTLSCEQNLNHDAMYWYRQDPGQGLRLIYYSQIVNDFQKGDIAEGYSVSREKKESFPLTVTSAQKNPTAFYLCASSIFGGNDGYTFGSGTRLTVV.

V is TRBV2 and J is TRBJ1-3; 7 positions match TRBD1. V lost 6 bases, J lost 3 bases, and 5 bases stayed unmatched. CDR1 is SNHLY, CDR2 FYNNEI, per germline. This CDR3 has 14 amino acids. The CDR3 sequence: CASSEGAVGNTIYF. The DNA of the CDR3 is TGTGCCAGCAGCGAGGGGGCGGTTGGAAACACCATATATTTT.

V gene TRBV28 combines with J gene TRBJ2-7; 8 bases are shared with TRBD1. The CDR3 runs 13 residues. CDR1 is MDHEN, CDR2 SYDVKM, per germline. With 9 bases clipped from V and 5 bases from J, the junction kept 9 bases outside the gene matches. The CDR3: CASHTQGADEQYF. Here the CDR3 DNA reads TGTGCCAGTCACACCCAGGGGGCCGACGAGCAGTACTTC.

The chain uses TRBV19 and TRBJ1-4; 8 bases align to TRBD1. Germline CDR1 reads LNHDA; CDR2 reads SQIVND (reference sequence). The CDR3 length is 15 residues. With 6 bases clipped from V and 2 bases from J, the junction kept 5 bases outside the gene matches. As DNA, the CDR3 is TGTGCCAGTAGACCCGGACAGGGCACTAATGAAAAACTGTTTTTT. It specifies CASRPGQGTNEKLFF.

The genes are TRBV6-5 and TRBJ2-5; 11 bases are shared with TRBD2. The CDR3 covers 15 residues. Looked up from germline, CDR1 is MNHEY and CDR2 is SVGAGI. The J segment lost 1 base and the V segment lost 4 bases, leaving 2 bases of the junction unmatched. The CDR3 DNA reads TGTGCCAGCAGTTTTGGGACTAGCGGCCAAGAGACCCAGTACTTC. This codes for CASSFGTSGQETQYF.

The rearrangement links TRBV9 to TRBJ2-2; 8 bases map to TRBD2. Germline trimming cut 3 bases from V and 2 bases from J; bases unmatched to any gene: 9. Per germline, CDR1 SGDLS and CDR2 YYNGEE. The CDR3 has 17 amino acids. The CDR3 DNA reads TGTGCCAGCAGCGGACATGGCGGGGGGCCAAACACCGGGGAGCTGTTTTTT. Protein sequence: CASSGHGGGPNTGELFF.

The chain employs TRBV28 and TRBJ1-1, with 8 bases lining up with TRBD1. The CDR3 has 15 amino acids. Germline V CDR1 and CDR2: MDHEN, SYDVKM. With V trimmed by 6 bases and J by 6 bases, 12 bases remained unmatched. The CDR3 loop reads CASSATGGGDSEAFF. CDR3 DNA: TGTGCCAGCAGCGCAACAGGGGGTGGAGACTCTGAAGCTTTCTTT.

The gene calls are TRBV28 and TRBJ1-1, with 7 bases that match TRBD1. This CDR3 is 14 amino acids long. CDR1 and CDR2 from the germline V gene are MDHEN and SYDVKM. V shed 2 bases and J 6 bases; nucleotides not matched to a gene: 6. The CDR3 DNA follows: TGTGCCAGCAGTTTACGTTACAGGGGCGCTGAAGCTTTCTTT. Protein sequence: CASSLRYRGAEAFF.

This chain uses TRBV7-2 with TRBJ2-7; no firm D call. Trimming left V 5 bases short and J 5 bases short, with 13 bases between. The CDR3 runs 13 residues. Germline-derived CDR1 and CDR2 are SGHTA and FQGNSA. The CDR3 nucleotides read TGTGCCAGCAGCCCGAGCCCGAAGAACGAGCAGTACTTC. Its protein product is CASSPSPKNEQYF.